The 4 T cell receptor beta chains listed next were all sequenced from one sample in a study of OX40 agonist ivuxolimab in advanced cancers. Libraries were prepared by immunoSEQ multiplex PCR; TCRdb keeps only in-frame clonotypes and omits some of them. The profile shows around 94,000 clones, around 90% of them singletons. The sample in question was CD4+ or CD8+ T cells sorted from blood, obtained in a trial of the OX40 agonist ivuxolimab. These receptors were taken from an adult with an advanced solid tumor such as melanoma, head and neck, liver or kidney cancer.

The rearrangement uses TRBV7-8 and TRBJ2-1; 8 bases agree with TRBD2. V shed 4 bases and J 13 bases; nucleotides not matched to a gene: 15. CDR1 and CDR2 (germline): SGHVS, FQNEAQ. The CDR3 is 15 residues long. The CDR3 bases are TGTGCCAGCAGCTCGATGCGTAATAGCGGGGCCGGACAGTTCTTC. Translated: CASSSMRNSGAGQFF.

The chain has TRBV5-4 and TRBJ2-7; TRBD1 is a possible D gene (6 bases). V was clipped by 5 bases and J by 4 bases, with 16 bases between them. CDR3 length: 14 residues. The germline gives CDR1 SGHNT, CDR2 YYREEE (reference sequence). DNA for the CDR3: TGTGCCAGCAGGCCGGGACATGGTTTTTACGAGCAGTACTTC. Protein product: CASRPGHGFYEQYF. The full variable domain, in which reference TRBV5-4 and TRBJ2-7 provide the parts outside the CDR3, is ETGVTQSPTHLIKTRGQQVTLRCSSQSGHNTVSWYQQALGQGPQFIFQYYREEENGRGNFPPRFSGLQFPNYSSELNVNALELDDSALYLCASRPGHGFYEQYFGPGTRLTVT.

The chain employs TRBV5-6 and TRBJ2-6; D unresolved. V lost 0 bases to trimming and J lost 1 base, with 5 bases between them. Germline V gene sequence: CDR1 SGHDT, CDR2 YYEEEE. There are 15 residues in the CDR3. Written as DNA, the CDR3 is TGTGCCAGCAGCTTGGGCGCGTCTGGGGCCAACGTCCTGACTTTC. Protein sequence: CASSLGASGANVLTF.

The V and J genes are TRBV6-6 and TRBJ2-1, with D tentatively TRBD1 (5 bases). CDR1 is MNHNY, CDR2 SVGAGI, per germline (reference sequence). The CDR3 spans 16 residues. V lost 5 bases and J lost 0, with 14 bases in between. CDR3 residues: CASSPGHRSSYNEQFF. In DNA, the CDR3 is TGTGCCAGCAGTCCCGGACATCGGAGCTCCTACAATGAGCAGTTCTTC.